The rows below give T cell receptor beta chains drawn from one sample of a study of T-cell memory formation after mild COVID-19. MiXCR, applied by TCRdb to the 5' RACE reads, yields one record per CDR3 protein. The sample includes almost 550,000 distinct CDR3 sequences, about 20% of them seen just once. Sequenced material: PBMCs or a T cell subset sorted from them (not recorded which). These receptors originate from an adult woman who had mild COVID-19 (a few samples of this study predate the infection). Cell type and time point are not known. The CDR3 runs from the conserved cysteine through the conserved F or W. A D gene is named only where the DNA matches it firmly. Not every row has a clone size; where given, it reads once, few, many or a size class.

many	TRBV5-5	TRBJ1-5	.	CASSLGTGSNQPQHF	TGTGCCAGCAGCTTGGGGACGGGAAGCAATCAGCCCCAGCATTTT
few	TRBV11-2	TRBJ2-4	TRBD1	CASSLTGHGAIQYF	TGTGCCAGCAGCCTGACAGGGCATGGAGCCATTCAGTACTTC
.	TRBV18	TRBJ2-6	.	CASSREGRSSGANVLTF	TGTGCCAGCTCACGCGAGGGACGGAGTTCTGGGGCCAACGTCCTGACTTTC
.	TRBV12-3/TRBV12-4	TRBJ2-3	.	CASSPTVGTQYF	TGTGCCAGCAGTCCGACCGTTGGTACGCAGTATTTT
.	TRBV5-4	TRBJ1-3	.	CATRTDDSGNTIYF	TGTGCCACCCGGACGGATGACTCTGGAAACACCATATATTTT
few	TRBV7-9	TRBJ2-7	.	CASSLAGEAEQYF	TGTGCCAGCAGCTTAGCGGGAGAGGCCGAGCAGTACTTC
few	TRBV5-1	TRBJ2-1	TRBD2	CASSLTRLAGTNNEQFF	TGCGCCAGCAGCCTCACGCGACTAGCGGGGACGAACAATGAGCAGTTCTTC
.	TRBV29-1	TRBJ2-1	TRBD1	CSVDRGYNNEQFF	TGCAGCGTTGACAGGGGGTATAACAATGAGCAGTTCTTC
few	TRBV20-1	TRBJ1-1	TRBD1	CSATSDRDTEAFF	TGCAGTGCTACCTCGGACAGGGATACTGAAGCTTTCTTT
.	TRBV7-6	TRBJ1-1	.	CASSQGPGATEAFF	TGTGCCAGCAGCCAGGGACCGGGAGCCACTGAAGCTTTCTTT
.	TRBV5-1	TRBJ2-3	.	CASGTGLLMYDTQYF	TGCGCCAGCGGAACAGGCCTCCTCATGTATGATACGCAGTATTTT
.	TRBV5-1	TRBJ1-1	.	CASIPDGGRWGLSEAFF	TGCGCCAGCATCCCCGACGGGGGAAGATGGGGATTATCTGAAGCTTTCTTT
few	TRBV6-1	TRBJ2-1	.	CASSGGDSGGDEQFF	TGTGCCAGCAGTGGGGGGGACTCCGGGGGCGATGAGCAGTTCTTC
few	TRBV5-4	TRBJ2-2	TRBD2	CASSSIAGVLNTGELFF	TGTGCCAGCAGCTCAATAGCGGGAGTTCTGAACACCGGGGAGCTGTTTTTT
.	TRBV2	TRBJ2-1	TRBD2	CASTVGLAGVFGGLEQFF	TGTGCCAGCACCGTTGGGCTAGCGGGAGTATTCGGTGGTCTTGAGCAGTTCTTC
many	TRBV4-3	TRBJ2-3	TRBD2	CASSQGSGRSTDTQYF	TGCGCCAGCAGCCAAGGGAGCGGGAGAAGCACAGATACGCAGTATTTT
.	TRBV18	TRBJ1-1	.	CASSDSGNEAFF	TGTGCCAGCTCTGATTCAGGGAACGAAGCTTTCTTT
.	TRBV7-9	TRBJ1-4	.	CASGLTANNEKLFF	TGTGCCAGCGGGCTGACAGCTAATAATGAAAAACTGTTTTTT
few	TRBV7-9	TRBJ1-5	.	CASSYSPGGQRNQPQHF	TGTGCCAGCAGCTACTCACCCGGTGGACAGCGCAATCAGCCCCAGCATTTT
.	TRBV10-3	TRBJ2-7	.	CAISEGVAYEQYF	TGTGCCATCAGTGAGGGGGTAGCTTACGAGCAGTACTTC
few	TRBV9	TRBJ1-3	.	CASSVAPGNTIYF	TGTGCCAGCAGCGTAGCCCCTGGAAACACCATATATTTT
.	TRBV29-1	TRBJ2-2	TRBD1	CSVVGDRVAGELFF	TGCAGCGTTGTCGGTGACAGGGTGGCCGGGGAGCTGTTTTTT
few	TRBV20-1	TRBJ1-2	.	CSASGAGTGYGYTF	TGCAGTGCGTCCGGTGCCGGGACCGGCTATGGCTACACCTTC
few	TRBV10-3	TRBJ2-3	.	CAISENVGGPDTQYF	TGTGCCATCAGTGAAAATGTGGGGGGGCCAGATACGCAGTATTTT
.	TRBV7-2	TRBJ1-2	.	CASSGPGGVPPSYGYTF	TGTGCCAGCAGCGGCCCGGGGGGCGTTCCTCCTAGCTATGGCTACACCTTC
.	TRBV29-1	TRBJ1-5	.	CSVRGSNQPQHF	TGCAGCGTGAGGGGAAGCAATCAGCCCCAGCATTTT
.	TRBV7-2	TRBJ1-3	.	CASSFGSFSGNTIYF	TGTGCCAGCAGCTTTGGGTCTTTCTCTGGAAACACCATATATTTT
few	TRBV7-6	TRBJ2-1	TRBD2	CASSPNFLAGPYNEQFF	TGTGCCAGCAGCCCGAATTTCCTAGCGGGGCCTTACAATGAGCAGTTCTTC
few	TRBV2	TRBJ2-1	TRBD2	CASSDMAGGEDEQFF	TGTGCCAGCAGTGACATGGCGGGAGGTGAGGATGAGCAGTTCTTC
few	TRBV6-6	TRBJ2-1	.	CASRTQINSYNEQFF	TGTGCCAGCAGAACACAGATAAACTCCTACAATGAGCAGTTCTTC
many	TRBV12-3/TRBV12-4	TRBJ1-5	.	CASARSGDTQPQHF	TGTGCCAGCGCTCGATCCGGGGATACTCAGCCCCAGCATTTT
few	TRBV20-1	TRBJ2-3	TRBD2	CSATGLAGGSDTQYF	TGCAGTGCTACCGGACTAGCGGGAGGATCTGATACGCAGTATTTT
many	TRBV5-1	TRBJ2-1	.	CASSTGVGSYNEQFF	TGCGCCAGCAGCACCGGGGTGGGCTCCTACAATGAGCAGTTCTTC
.	TRBV20-1	TRBJ1-2	.	CSARVPGIYGYTF	TGCAGTGCTAGAGTGCCAGGGATCTATGGCTACACCTTC
few	TRBV30	TRBJ1-1	.	CAWSLTSTEAFF	TGTGCCTGGAGTTTGACCAGCACTGAAGCTTTCTTT
few	TRBV6-2/TRBV6-3	TRBJ2-7	.	CATVGGAYEQYF	TGTGCCACGGTTGGCGGAGCCTACGAGCAGTACTTC
few	TRBV6-2/TRBV6-3	TRBJ2-7	TRBD2	CASSYQAGAVYEQYF	TGTGCCAGCAGTTATCAGGCGGGAGCGGTGTACGAGCAGTACTTC
.	TRBV9	TRBJ2-5	.	CASSETPGQQETQYF	TGTGCCAGCAGCGAGACACCCGGACAGCAAGAGACCCAGTACTTC
few	TRBV9	TRBJ2-1	TRBD2	CASTTSGGATEQFF	TGTGCCAGCACCACTAGCGGGGGGGCCACTGAGCAGTTCTTC
few	TRBV14	TRBJ2-1	TRBD1	CASSSGQAAYNEQFF	TGTGCCAGCAGCTCGGGACAGGCTGCCTACAATGAGCAGTTCTTC
once	TRBV18	TRBJ1-1	.	CASSPGWERNTEAFF	TGTGCCAGCTCACCAGGGTGGGAAAGGAACACTGAAGCTTTCTTT
.	TRBV19	TRBJ1-1	TRBD1	CASTDGAGGVTEAFF	TGTGCCAGTACCGACGGGGCAGGGGGCGTAACTGAAGCTTTCTTT
few	TRBV18	TRBJ1-5	.	CASSPSDPGNQPQHF	TGTGCCAGCTCACCTAGTGACCCTGGCAATCAGCCCCAGCATTTT
.	TRBV21-1	TRBJ1-1	.	CASSKRWDRGTEAFF	TGTGCCAGCAGCAAACGTTGGGACAGGGGCACTGAAGCTTTCTTT
few	TRBV5-5	TRBJ1-5	.	CASSLRTVSNQPQHF	TGTGCCAGCAGCCTGCGGACAGTCAGCAATCAGCCCCAGCATTTT
.	TRBV24-1	TRBJ2-2	.	CATSAGGAGELFF	TGTGCCACCAGTGCAGGAGGGGCCGGGGAGCTGTTTTTT
.	TRBV7-2	TRBJ1-4	.	CASSTYAEKLFF	TGTGCCAGCAGCACTTACGCTGAAAAACTGTTTTTT
.	TRBV11-2	TRBJ1-1	.	CASSGIASNVVAFF	TGTGCCAGCAGCGGAATTGCCTCTAACGTTGTGGCTTTCTTT
.	TRBV10-3	TRBJ2-3	TRBD2	CAISLGLAGGSDTQYF	TGTGCCATCAGCCTTGGACTAGCGGGAGGGTCAGATACGCAGTATTTT
many	TRBV5-1	TRBJ2-7	.	CASSLAGRSEQYF	TGCGCCAGCAGCTTGGCGGGTAGGAGTGAGCAGTACTTC